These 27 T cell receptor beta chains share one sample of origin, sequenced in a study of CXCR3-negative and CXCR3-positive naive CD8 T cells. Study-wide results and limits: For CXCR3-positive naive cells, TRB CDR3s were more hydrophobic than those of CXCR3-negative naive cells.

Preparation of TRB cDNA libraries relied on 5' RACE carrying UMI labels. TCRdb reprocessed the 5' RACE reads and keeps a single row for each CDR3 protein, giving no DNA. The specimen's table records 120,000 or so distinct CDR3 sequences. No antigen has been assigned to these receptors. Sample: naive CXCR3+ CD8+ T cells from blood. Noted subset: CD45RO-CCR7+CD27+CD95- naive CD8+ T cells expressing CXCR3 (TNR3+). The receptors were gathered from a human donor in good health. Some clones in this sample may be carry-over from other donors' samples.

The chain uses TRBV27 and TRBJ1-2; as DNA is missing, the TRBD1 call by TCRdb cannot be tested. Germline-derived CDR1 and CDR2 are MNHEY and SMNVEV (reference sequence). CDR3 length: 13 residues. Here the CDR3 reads CASSPGRSYGYTF.

Here the CDR3 reads CASSQQGTGTEAFF. This rearrangement joins TRBV4-3 to TRBJ1-1; no DNA is available, so the TRBD1 call from TCRdb remains unchecked. Looked up from germline, CDR1 is LGHNA and CDR2 is YSLEER. The CDR3 is 14 amino acids.

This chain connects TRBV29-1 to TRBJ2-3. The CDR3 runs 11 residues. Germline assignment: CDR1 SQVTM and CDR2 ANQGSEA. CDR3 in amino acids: CSVLGTDTQYF.

The CDR3 is CAITDTTGSRNGYTF. The chain carries TRBV10-3 and TRBJ1-2; TCRdb's D call of TRBD1 is untestable without DNA. The CDR3 is 15 residues long. Germline CDR1 is ENHRY and CDR2 is SYGVKD.

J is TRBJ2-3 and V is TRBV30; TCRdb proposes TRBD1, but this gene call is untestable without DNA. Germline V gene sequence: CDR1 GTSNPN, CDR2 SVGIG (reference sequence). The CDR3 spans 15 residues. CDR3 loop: CAWSLAGIGTDTQYF.

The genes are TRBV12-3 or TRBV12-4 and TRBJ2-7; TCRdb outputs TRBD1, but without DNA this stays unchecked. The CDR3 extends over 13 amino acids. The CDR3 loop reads CASRGPGLSEQYF.

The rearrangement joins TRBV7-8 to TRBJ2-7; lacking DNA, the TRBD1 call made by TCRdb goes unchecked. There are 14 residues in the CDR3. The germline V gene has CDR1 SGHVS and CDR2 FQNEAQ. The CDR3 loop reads CASSLKGVSYEQYF.

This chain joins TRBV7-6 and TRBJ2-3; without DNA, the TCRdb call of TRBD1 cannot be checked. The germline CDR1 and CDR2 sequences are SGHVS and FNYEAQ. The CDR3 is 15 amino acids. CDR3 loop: CASSFQGWGRDTQYF.

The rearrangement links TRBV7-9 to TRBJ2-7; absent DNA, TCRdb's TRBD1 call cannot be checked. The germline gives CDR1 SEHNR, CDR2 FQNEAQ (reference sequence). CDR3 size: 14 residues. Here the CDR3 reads CASSNTGVAYEQYF.

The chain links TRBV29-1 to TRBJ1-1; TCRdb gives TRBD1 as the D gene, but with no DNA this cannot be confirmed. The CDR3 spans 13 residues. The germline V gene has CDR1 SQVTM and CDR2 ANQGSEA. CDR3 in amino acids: CSASDREDQAAFF.

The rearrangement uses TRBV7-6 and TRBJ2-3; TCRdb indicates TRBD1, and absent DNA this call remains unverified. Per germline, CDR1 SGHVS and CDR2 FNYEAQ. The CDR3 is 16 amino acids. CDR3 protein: CASSLARWGNTDTQYF. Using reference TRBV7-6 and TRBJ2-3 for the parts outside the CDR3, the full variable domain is GAGVSQSPRYKVTKRGQDVALRCDPISGHVSLYWYRQALGQGPEFLTYFNYEAQQDKSGLPNDRFSAERPEGSISTLTIQRTEQRDSAMYRCASSLARWGNTDTQYFGPGTRLTVL.

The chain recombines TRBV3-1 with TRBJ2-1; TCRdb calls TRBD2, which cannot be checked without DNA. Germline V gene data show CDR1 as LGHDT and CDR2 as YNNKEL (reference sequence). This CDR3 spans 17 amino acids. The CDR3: CASSQEGSGGDYNEQFF.

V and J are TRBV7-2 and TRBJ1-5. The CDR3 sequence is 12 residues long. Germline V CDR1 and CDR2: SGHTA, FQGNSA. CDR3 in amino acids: CASSSGIGPQHF.

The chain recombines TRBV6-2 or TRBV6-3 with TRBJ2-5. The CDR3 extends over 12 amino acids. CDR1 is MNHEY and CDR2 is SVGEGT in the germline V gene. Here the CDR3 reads CASSNLTGTQYF.

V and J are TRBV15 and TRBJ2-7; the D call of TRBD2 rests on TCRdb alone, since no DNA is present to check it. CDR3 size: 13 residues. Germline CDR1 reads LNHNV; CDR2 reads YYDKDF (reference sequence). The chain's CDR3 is CATSEGGGDEQYF.

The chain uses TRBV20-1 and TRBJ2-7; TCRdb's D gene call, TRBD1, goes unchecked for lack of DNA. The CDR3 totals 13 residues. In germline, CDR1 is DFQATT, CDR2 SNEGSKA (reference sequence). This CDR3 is CSARGRTIYEQYF.

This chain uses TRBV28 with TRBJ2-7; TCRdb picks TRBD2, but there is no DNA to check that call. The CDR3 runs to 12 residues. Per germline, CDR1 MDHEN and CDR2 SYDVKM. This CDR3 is CASSPRRSEQYF. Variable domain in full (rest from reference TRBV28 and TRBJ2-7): DVKVTQSSRYLVKRTGEKVFLECVQDMDHENMFWYRQDPGLGLRLIYFSYDVKMKEKGDIPEGYSVSREKKERFSLILESASTNQTSMYLCASSPRRSEQYFGPGTRLTVT.

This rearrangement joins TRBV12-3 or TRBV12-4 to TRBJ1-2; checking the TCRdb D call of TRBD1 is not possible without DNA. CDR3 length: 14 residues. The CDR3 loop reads CASSLGGSYYGYTF.

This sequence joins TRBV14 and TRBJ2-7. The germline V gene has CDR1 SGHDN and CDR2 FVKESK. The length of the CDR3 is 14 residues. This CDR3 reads CASSQDLLASEQYF.

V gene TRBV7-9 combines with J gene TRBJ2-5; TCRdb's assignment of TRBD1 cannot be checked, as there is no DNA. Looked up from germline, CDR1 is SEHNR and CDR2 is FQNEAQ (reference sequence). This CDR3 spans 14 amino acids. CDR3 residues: CASSFAGTQETQYF.

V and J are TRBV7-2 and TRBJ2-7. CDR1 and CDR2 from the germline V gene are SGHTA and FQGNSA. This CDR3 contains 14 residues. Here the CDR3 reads CASSLALAAYEQYF.

CDR3 sequence reads: CASSATGQVYTEAFF. The rearrangement uses TRBV7-2 and TRBJ1-1; without DNA, the TCRdb call of TRBD1 cannot be checked. This CDR3 contains 15 residues. Germline V CDR1 and CDR2: SGHTA, FQGNSA. The full variable domain, in which reference TRBV7-2 and TRBJ1-1 provide the parts outside the CDR3, is GAGVSQSPSNKVTEKGKDVELRCDPISGHTALYWYRQSLGQGLEFLIYFQGNSAPDKSGLPSDRFSAERTGGSVSTLTIQRTQQEDSAVYLCASSATGQVYTEAFFGQGTRLTVV.

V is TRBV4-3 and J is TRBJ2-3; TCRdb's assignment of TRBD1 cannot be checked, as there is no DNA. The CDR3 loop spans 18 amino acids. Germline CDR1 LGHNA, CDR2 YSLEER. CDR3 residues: CASSQEMRTGTRTDTQYF.

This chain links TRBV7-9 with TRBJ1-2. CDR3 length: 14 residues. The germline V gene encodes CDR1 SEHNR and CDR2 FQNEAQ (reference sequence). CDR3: CASSLFSQVYGYTF.

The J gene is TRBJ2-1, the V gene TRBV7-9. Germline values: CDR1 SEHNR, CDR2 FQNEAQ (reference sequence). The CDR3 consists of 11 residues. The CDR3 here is CASLEFNEQFF.

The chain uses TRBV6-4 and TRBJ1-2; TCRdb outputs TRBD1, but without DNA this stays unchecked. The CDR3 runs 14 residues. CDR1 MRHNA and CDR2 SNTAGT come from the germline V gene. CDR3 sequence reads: CASIGTGLISGYTF.

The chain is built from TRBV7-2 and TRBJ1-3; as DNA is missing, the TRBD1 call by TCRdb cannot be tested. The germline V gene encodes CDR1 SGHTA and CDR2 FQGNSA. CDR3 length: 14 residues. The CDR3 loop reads CASSLSGSGNTIYF.